Listed below are T cell receptor beta chains from one sample, sequenced in a study of Ad26.COV2.S vaccination and SARS-CoV-2 variants. Profiling relied on immunoSEQ multiplex PCR, and the TCRdb table lists in-frame clones only, not all of them. The profile covers about 400,000 clones, with 80% to 90% appearing a single time and more than 7% taken by the ten largest. Sequencing used peripheral blood, obtained in a trial of Ad26.COV2.S vaccine versus placebo. These TCRs come from a person between 18 and 65 years old who received the Ad26.COV2.S COVID-19 vaccine or a placebo. Each CDR3 is given with its conserved first and last residue. A D gene is named only where the DNA matches it firmly. Only some rows state a clone size, as once, few, many or a class for expanded clones.

- - TRBJ2-3 TRBV6-2/TRBV6-3 CASSFARDAYTDTQYF TGTGCCAGCAGTTTCGCGCGGGACGCTTACACAGATACGCAGTATTTT
- - TRBJ1-3 TRBV7-6 CASSLIQGGNTIYF TGTGCCAGCAGCTTGATCCAGGGGGGAAACACCATATATTTT
TRBD1 once TRBJ1-6 TRBV3-1/TRBV3-2 CASSPHPGTGEAYNSPLHF TGTGCCAGCAGCCCCCATCCAGGGACAGGGGAGGCCTATAATTCACCCCTCCACTTT
- - TRBJ2-7 TRBV2 CASSLSSGNEQYF TGTGCCAGCAGTTTATCGTCTGGGAACGAGCAGTACTTC
TRBD1 - TRBJ1-1 TRBV4-2 CASSPRDRPTEAFF TGTGCCAGCAGCCCTCGGGACAGGCCCACTGAAGCTTTCTTT
- - TRBJ1-5 TRBV19 CASSITGHNQPQHF TGTGCCAGTAGTATAACGGGCCATAATCAGCCCCAGCATTTT
- - TRBJ1-1 TRBV3-1/TRBV3-2 CASSLLAGTTEAFF TGTGCCAGCAGTCTCCTAGCAGGGACCACTGAAGCTTTCTTT
- - TRBJ1-4 TRBV7-9 CASSSGARNEKLFF TGTGCCAGCAGCTCAGGGGCGCGAAATGAAAAACTGTTTTTT
- - TRBJ1-1 TRBV7-9 CASSLVARNAEAFF TGTGCCAGCAGCTTAGTAGCAAGGAACGCTGAAGCTTTCTTT
- - TRBJ2-5 TRBV9 CASSAGARGFQETQYF TGTGCCAGCAGCGCCGGGGCGCGGGGATTCCAAGAGACCCAGTACTTC
- - TRBJ1-5 TRBV19 CASSTRTVRDQPQHF TGTGCCAGTAGTACCCGGACAGTAAGGGATCAGCCCCAGCATTTT
TRBD2 - TRBJ2-7 TRBV19 CASSLRTSFVYEQYF TGTGCCAGTAGTCTTCGGACTAGCTTCGTCTACGAGCAGTACTTC
- - TRBJ1-1 TRBV30 CAWSPGGNTEAFF TGTGCCTGGAGTCCGGGAGGGAACACTGAAGCTTTCTTT
TRBD1 - TRBJ2-5 TRBV29-1 CSVAGDREGETQYF TGCAGCGTTGCCGGGGACAGGGAGGGAGAGACCCAGTACTTC
TRBD2 once TRBJ2-3 TRBV9 CASSASGFTDTQYF TGTGCCAGCAGCGCTAGCGGATTCACAGATACGCAGTATTTT
TRBD2 - TRBJ2-3 TRBV9 CASSVGLAGDEDTQYF TGTGCCAGCAGCGTAGGGCTAGCGGGAGACGAAGATACGCAGTATTTT
- - TRBJ2-7 TRBV7-2 CASSFVQLNEQYF TGTGCCAGCAGCTTTGTACAGCTTAACGAGCAGTACTTC
TRBD2 - TRBJ2-1 TRBV5-1 CASSLAPSGGIRGYNEQFF TGCGCCAGCAGCTTGGCTCCTAGCGGGGGCATACGGGGATACAATGAGCAGTTCTTC